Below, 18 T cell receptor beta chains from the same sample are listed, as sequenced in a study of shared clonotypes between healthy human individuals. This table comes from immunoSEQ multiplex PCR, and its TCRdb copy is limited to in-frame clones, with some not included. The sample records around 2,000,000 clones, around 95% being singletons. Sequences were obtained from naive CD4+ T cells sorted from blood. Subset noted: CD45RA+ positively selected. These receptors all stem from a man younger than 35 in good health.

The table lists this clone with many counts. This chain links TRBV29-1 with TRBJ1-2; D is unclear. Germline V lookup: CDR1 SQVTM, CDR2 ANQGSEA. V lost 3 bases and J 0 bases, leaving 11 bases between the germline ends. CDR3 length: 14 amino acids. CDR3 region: CSVDVGFPNYGYTF. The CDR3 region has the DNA TGCAGCGTTGATGTGGGATTTCCTAACTATGGCTACACCTTC.

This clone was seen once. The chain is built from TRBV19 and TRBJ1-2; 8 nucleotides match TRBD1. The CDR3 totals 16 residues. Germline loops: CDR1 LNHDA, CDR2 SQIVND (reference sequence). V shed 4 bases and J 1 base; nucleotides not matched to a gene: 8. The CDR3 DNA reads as TGTGCCAGTAGTAAGCTCGGACAGGGCTATAACTATGGCTACACCTTC. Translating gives CASSKLGQGYNYGYTF.

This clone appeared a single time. DNA for the CDR3: TGTGCCTGGAGTGACAGGGGTGGGGAAAAACTGTTTTTT. Protein: CAWSDRGGEKLFF. This chain joins TRBV30 and TRBJ1-4; 7 positions agree with TRBD1. Trimming at V came to 1 base and at J to 8 bases, leaving 4 bases not matched to a gene. CDR1 is GTSNPN, CDR2 SVGIG, per germline (reference sequence). This CDR3 is 13 amino acids long.

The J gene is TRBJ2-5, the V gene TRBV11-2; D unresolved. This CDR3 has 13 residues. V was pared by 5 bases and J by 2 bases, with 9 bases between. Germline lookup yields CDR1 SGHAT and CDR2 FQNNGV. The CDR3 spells CASSLDLQETQYF. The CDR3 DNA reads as TGTGCCAGCAGCCTCGACCTACAAGAGACCCAGTACTTC.

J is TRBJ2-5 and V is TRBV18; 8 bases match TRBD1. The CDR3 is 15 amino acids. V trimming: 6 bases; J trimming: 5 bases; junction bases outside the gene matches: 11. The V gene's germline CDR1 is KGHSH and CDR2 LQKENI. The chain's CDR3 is CASSSPGGGWETQYF. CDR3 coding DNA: TGTGCCAGCTCGTCGCCAGGGGGCGGTTGGGAGACCCAGTACTTC.

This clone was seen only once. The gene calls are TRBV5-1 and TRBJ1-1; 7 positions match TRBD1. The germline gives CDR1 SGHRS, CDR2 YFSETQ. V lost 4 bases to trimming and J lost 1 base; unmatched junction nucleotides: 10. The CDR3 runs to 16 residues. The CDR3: CASSINPGQPNTEAFF. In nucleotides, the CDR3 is TGCGCCAGCAGCATTAACCCGGGACAGCCGAACACTGAAGCTTTCTTT.

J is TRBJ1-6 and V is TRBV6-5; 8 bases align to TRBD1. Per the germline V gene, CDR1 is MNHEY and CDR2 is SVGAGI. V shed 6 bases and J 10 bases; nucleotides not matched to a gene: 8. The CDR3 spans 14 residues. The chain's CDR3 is CASRRTGWGSPLHF. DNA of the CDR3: TGTGCCAGCAGACGGACAGGGTGGGGATCACCCCTCCACTTT.

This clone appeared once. CDR3 protein: CASSQGQGDPYF. The DNA of the CDR3 is TGCGCCAGCAGCCAGGGACAGGGGGATCCGTACTTC. This chain uses TRBV5-1 with TRBJ2-7; 11 bases fit TRBD1. In germline, CDR1 is SGHRS, CDR2 YFSETQ. The CDR3 loop spans 12 amino acids. Losses at the gene ends were 4 bases for V and 12 bases for J; bases not matched to a gene: 6.

CDR3 bases: TGTGCCAGCCGGACACTGAAAAACATTCAGTACTTC. Amino acids: CASRTLKNIQYF. The rearrangement joins TRBV2 to TRBJ2-4; perhaps TRBD1 as D (5 bases). This CDR3 has 12 amino acids. Trimming removed 8 bases from V and 4 bases from J, with 9 bases in between. Germline lookup yields CDR1 SNHLY and CDR2 FYNNEI.

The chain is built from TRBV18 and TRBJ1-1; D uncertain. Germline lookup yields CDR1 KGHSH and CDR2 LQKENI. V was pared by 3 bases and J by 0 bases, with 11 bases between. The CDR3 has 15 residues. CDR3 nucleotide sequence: TGTGCCAGCTCACCGAGGACGTCCATGAACACTGAAGCTTTCTTT. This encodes CASSPRTSMNTEAFF.

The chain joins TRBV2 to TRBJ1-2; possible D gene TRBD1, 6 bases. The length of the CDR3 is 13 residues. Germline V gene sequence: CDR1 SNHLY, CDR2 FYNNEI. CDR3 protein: CADKKGVGYGYTF. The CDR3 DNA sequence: TGTGCAGACAAGAAGGGGGTGGGCTATGGCTACACCTTC.

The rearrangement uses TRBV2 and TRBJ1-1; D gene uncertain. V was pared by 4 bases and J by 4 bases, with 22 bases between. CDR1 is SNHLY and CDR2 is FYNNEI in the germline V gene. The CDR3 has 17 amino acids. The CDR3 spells CASSATGSRVLGTEAFF. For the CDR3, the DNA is TGTGCCAGCAGTGCAACCGGAAGCCGGGTTCTGGGCACTGAAGCTTTCTTT.

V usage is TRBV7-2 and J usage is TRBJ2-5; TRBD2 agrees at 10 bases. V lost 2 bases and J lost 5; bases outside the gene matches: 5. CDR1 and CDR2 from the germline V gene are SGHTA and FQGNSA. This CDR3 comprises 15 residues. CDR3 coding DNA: TGTGCCAGCAGCTTAATGGCTAGCGGGAGTGAGACCCAGTACTTC. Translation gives CASSLMASGSETQYF.

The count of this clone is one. Here the CDR3 reads CASSTGVTGVLNTEAFF. The DNA of the CDR3 is TGCGCCAGCAGCACGGGTGTGACAGGTGTCCTGAACACTGAAGCTTTCTTT. J is TRBJ1-1 and V is TRBV5-1; a possible D gene is TRBD1 (6 bases). Trimming stripped 4 bases from V and 0 bases from J, with 19 bases between. The CDR3 covers 17 residues. CDR1 is SGHRS, CDR2 YFSETQ, per germline.

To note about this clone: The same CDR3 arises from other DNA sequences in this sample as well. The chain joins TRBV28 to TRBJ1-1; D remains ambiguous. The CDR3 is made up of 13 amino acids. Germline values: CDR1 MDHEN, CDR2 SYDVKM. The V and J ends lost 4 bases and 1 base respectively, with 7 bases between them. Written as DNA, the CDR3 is TGTGCCAGCAGTTCCCCGGGGAACACTGAAGCTTTCTTT. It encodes CASSSPGNTEAFF.

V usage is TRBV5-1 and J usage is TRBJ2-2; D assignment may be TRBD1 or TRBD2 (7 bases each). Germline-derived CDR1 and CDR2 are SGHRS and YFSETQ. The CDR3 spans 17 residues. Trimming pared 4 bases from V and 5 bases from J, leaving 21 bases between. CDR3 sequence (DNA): TGCGCCAGCAGCGGGGAGGGCGGGACAGCCTTTACCGGGGAGCTGTTTTTT. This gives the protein CASSGEGGTAFTGELFF.

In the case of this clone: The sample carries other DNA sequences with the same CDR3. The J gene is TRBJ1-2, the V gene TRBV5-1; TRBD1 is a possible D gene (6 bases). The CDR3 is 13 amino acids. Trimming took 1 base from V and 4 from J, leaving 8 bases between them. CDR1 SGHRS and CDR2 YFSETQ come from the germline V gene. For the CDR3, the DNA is TGCGCCAGCAGCTTGCAGGGGCTCTATGGCTACACCTTC. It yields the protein CASSLQGLYGYTF.

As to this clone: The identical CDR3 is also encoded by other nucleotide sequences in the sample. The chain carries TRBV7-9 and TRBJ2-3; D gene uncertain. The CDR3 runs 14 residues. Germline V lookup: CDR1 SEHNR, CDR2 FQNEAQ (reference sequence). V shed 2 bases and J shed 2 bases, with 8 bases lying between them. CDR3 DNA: TGTGCCAGCAGCTTACGGGCTGCCACAGATACGCAGTATTTT. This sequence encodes CASSLRAATDTQYF.